This entry lists 31 T cell receptor beta chains sequenced from one sample in a study of blood T cell repertoires in COVID-19. Profiling relied on immunoSEQ multiplex PCR, and the TCRdb table lists in-frame clones only, not all of them. Altogether approximately 270,000 clones are present, 80% to 90% being singletons, with the ten largest covering roughly 9.6%. Sequenced material: peripheral blood. These receptors originate from a woman aged 70 to 79 with acute or convalescent COVID-19.

The rearrangement uses TRBV9 and TRBJ2-3; 12 nucleotides match TRBD2. The CDR3 has 16 amino acids. Germline values: CDR1 SGDLS, CDR2 YYNGEE. Germline trimming cut 4 bases from V and 2 bases from J; bases unmatched to any gene: 5. The CDR3 DNA reads TGTGCCAGCAGCCTAGGGACTAGCGGGTACACAGATACGCAGTATTTT. It codes for CASSLGTSGYTDTQYF.

This clone was detected only once. The gene calls are TRBV2 and TRBJ1-4; D gene uncertain. The CDR3 is 14 residues long. Germline V gives CDR1 SNHLY, CDR2 FYNNEI. V was cut by 6 bases and J by 0 bases, with 8 bases left in between. In nucleotides, the CDR3 is TGTGCCAGCAGGGAAATCGCAACTAATGAAAAACTGTTTTTT. Amino acids: CASREIATNEKLFF.

About this clone itself: Other DNA sequences in the same sample also yield this CDR3. This sequence joins TRBV19 and TRBJ1-5; no firm D call. Trimming left V 5 bases short and J 7 bases short, with 12 bases between. Per germline, CDR1 LNHDA and CDR2 SQIVND (reference sequence). The CDR3 contains 13 residues. The CDR3 DNA reads TGTGCCAGTAGTCCGGGAAGCGGACAGCCCCAGCATTTT. This codes for CASSPGSGQPQHF. Looking up the rest from reference TRBV19 and TRBJ1-5 gives the full variable domain: DGGITQSPKYLFRKEGQNVTLSCEQNLNHDAMYWYRQDPGQGLRLIYYSQIVNDFQKGDIAEGYSVSREKKESFPLTVTSAQKNPTAFYLCASSPGSGQPQHFGDGTRLSIL.

This clone was counted a single time. This chain links TRBV4-1 with TRBJ1-2; possibly TRBD1 for D (5 bases). Trimming removed 0 bases at V and 1 base at J, with 9 bases between. The CDR3 covers 15 residues. Germline CDR1 reads MGHRA; CDR2 reads YSYEKL. The CDR3 loop is CASSQEQGRNYGYTF. The DNA for the CDR3 is TGCGCCAGCAGCCAAGAGCAGGGTCGTAACTATGGCTACACCTTC.

This chain's CDR3 is CASSPNGGENSYEQYF. CDR3 nucleotides: TGTGCCAGCTCCCCCAACGGGGGGGAGAATAGCTACGAGCAGTACTTC. The rearrangement joins TRBV18 to TRBJ2-7; 8 nucleotides line up with TRBD2. The CDR3 totals 16 residues. The V segment lost 6 bases and the J segment 3 bases; nucleotides outside the gene matches: 13. Germline V CDR1 and CDR2: KGHSH, LQKENI.

There are a few counts of this clone. The chain is built from TRBV7-8 and TRBJ2-1; D may be TRBD2 (5 bases). Germline CDR1 and CDR2: SGHVS and FQNEAQ. Trimming took 5 bases from V and 10 from J, leaving 15 bases between them. The CDR3 runs to 13 residues. The CDR3 loop reads CASSTPLRGEQFF. CDR3 nucleotide sequence: TGTGCCAGCAGCACCCCCCTCCGAGGGGAGCAGTTCTTC.

The CDR3 region is CASSELAGAGYTF. The CDR3 nucleotides read TGTGCCAGCAGTGAATTGGCAGGGGCTGGCTACACCTTC. The J gene is TRBJ1-2, the V gene TRBV6-1, with a weak D call TRBD1 (6 bases). V lost 2 bases and J lost 7, with 11 bases in between. This CDR3 comprises 13 residues. Germline lookup yields CDR1 MNHNS and CDR2 SASEGT.

The chain has TRBV3-1 (or the pseudogene TRBV3-2) and TRBJ1-1; TRBD1 might be the D (5 bases). V was pared by 1 base and J by 5 bases, with 14 bases between. This CDR3 contains 15 residues. In germline, CDR1 is LGHDT, CDR2 YNNKEL (reference sequence). CDR3 region: CASSQGAGRGTEAFF. The CDR3 DNA reads TGTGCCAGCAGCCAAGGGGCCGGGCGGGGGACTGAAGCTTTCTTT.

The V and J genes are TRBV15 and TRBJ2-7, with 9 bases lining up with TRBD2. With V trimmed by 0 bases and J by 5 bases, 5 bases remained unmatched. Germline loops: CDR1 LNHNV, CDR2 YYDKDF (reference sequence). The CDR3 sequence is 15 residues long. In nucleotides, the CDR3 is TGTGCCACCAGCAGAGATAGCGGGAGAGGGGACGAGCAGTACTTC. Translating it yields CATSRDSGRGDEQYF.

This clone has just a few counts. V and J are TRBV6-6 and TRBJ2-5, with 8 bases matching TRBD2. Germline V gene sequence: CDR1 MNHNY, CDR2 SVGAGI (reference sequence). The CDR3 sequence is 13 residues long. The V segment lost 6 bases and the J segment 3 bases; nucleotides outside the gene matches: 3. CDR3 in DNA: TGTGCCAGCAGAAGGACTAGCAAAGAGACCCAGTACTTC. This translates into CASRRTSKETQYF.

V is TRBV10-3 and J is TRBJ1-6; unclear D gene. The CDR3 consists of 13 residues. The germline V gene encodes CDR1 ENHRY and CDR2 SYGVKD. V shed 2 bases and J shed 9 bases, with 8 bases lying between them. Here the CDR3 reads CAISEGSGSPLHF. The CDR3, as DNA: TGTGCCATCAGTGAGGGGAGTGGTTCACCCCTCCACTTT.

The chain uses TRBV10-3 and TRBJ2-3; TRBD1 might be the D (5 bases). V was cut by 3 bases and J by 4 bases, with 11 bases left in between. This CDR3 spans 14 amino acids. Germline assignment: CDR1 ENHRY and CDR2 SYGVKD. The CDR3 here is CAISDSRGSDTQYF. DNA of the CDR3: TGTGCCATCAGTGACAGTAGGGGTTCAGATACGCAGTATTTT.

The V and J genes are TRBV6-6 and TRBJ1-1; TRBD1 aligns across 9 bases. From germline, CDR1 is MNHNY and CDR2 SVGAGI (reference sequence). Unmatched junction bases numbered 6, after V lost 2 bases and J lost 8 bases. The CDR3 runs 14 residues. Written as DNA, the CDR3 is TGTGCCAGCAGTTACAGGGACAGGGCGCGGGAAGCTTTCTTT. Encoded protein: CASSYRDRAREAFF.

This chain links TRBV5-1 with TRBJ1-2, with D possibly TRBD1 on 5 matching bases. The CDR3 length is 16 residues. V was shortened by 1 base and J by 3 bases, with 16 bases between the two germline ends. The V gene's germline CDR1 is SGHRS and CDR2 YFSETQ. CDR3 protein: CASSLSQRGGDYGYTF. Here the CDR3 DNA reads TGCGCCAGCAGCTTGTCCCAACGCGGGGGGGACTATGGCTACACCTTC.

This chain joins TRBV19 and TRBJ1-2; TRBD1 might be the D (6 bases). The CDR3 length is 16 residues. V lost 1 base, J lost 7 bases, and 19 bases lay in between. Germline V gene lookup returns CDR1 LNHDA and CDR2 SQIVND (reference sequence). CDR3 nucleotides: TGTGCCAGTAGTATAGTGAGGGGCGACAGGCCTGGTGGCTACACCTTC. Translating it yields CASSIVRGDRPGGYTF.

The chain links TRBV5-6 to TRBJ2-1; D unclear. The germline V and J ends were trimmed by 7 bases and 8 bases, with 10 bases remaining between them. The CDR3 has 11 amino acids. Germline V CDR1 and CDR2: SGHDT, YYEEEE. The CDR3 DNA follows: TGTGCCAGCTCTATGGAGCATGAGCAGTTCTTC. Translation: CASSMEHEQFF. The full variable domain, in which reference TRBV5-6 and TRBJ2-1 provide the parts outside the CDR3, is DAGVTQSPTHLIKTRGQQVTLRCSPKSGHDTVSWYQQALGQGPQFIFQYYEEEERQRGNFPDRFSGHQFPNYSSELNVNALLLGDSALYLCASSMEHEQFFGPGTRLTVL.

The chain couples TRBV4-2 to TRBJ2-3, with D possibly being TRBD2 (5 bases). The CDR3 is made up of 17 amino acids. Germline values: CDR1 LGHNA, CDR2 YNFKEQ. Trimming took off 0 bases at V and 2 bases at J, with 15 bases between the two ends. The chain's CDR3 is CASSQEMRVSYTDTQYF. CDR3 DNA: TGTGCCAGCAGCCAAGAAATGAGGGTTAGTTACACAGATACGCAGTATTTT.

The chain is built from TRBV18 and TRBJ1-2; TRBD1 might be the D (6 bases). Trimming pared 2 bases from V and 6 bases from J, leaving 16 bases between. This CDR3 is built from 15 residues. Germline-derived CDR1 and CDR2 are KGHSH and LQKENI. CDR3: CASSPVRGKADGYTF. DNA of the CDR3: TGTGCCAGCTCACCAGTCAGGGGCAAGGCGGATGGCTACACCTTC.

This chain connects TRBV6-5 to TRBJ1-5; the D is unclear. The CDR3 runs 12 residues. Trimming removed 7 bases from V and 2 bases from J, with 6 bases in between. In germline, CDR1 is MNHEY, CDR2 SVGAGI. CDR3 DNA sequence: TGTGCCAGCACCGGGGGCAATCAGCCCCAGCATTTT. It is translated as CASTGGNQPQHF.

The V and J genes are TRBV7-9 and TRBJ2-7; TRBD1 agrees at 8 bases. Trimming at V came to 5 bases and at J to 2 bases, leaving 8 bases not matched to a gene. This CDR3 is built from 15 residues. Germline V CDR1 and CDR2: SEHNR, FQNEAQ (reference sequence). The CDR3 protein is CASSPMGTGPYEQYF. DNA of the CDR3: TGTGCCAGCAGCCCAATGGGGACAGGACCCTACGAGCAGTACTTC.

The chain joins TRBV7-2 to TRBJ2-2, with D possibly being TRBD2 (7 bases). The CDR3 totals 15 residues. Germline CDR1 is SGHTA and CDR2 is FQGNSA. V was cut by 5 bases and J by 9 bases, with 19 bases left in between. CDR3 sequence reads: CASSGGGGSGRELFF. CDR3 coding DNA: TGTGCCAGCAGCGGGGGCGGGGGTAGTGGTAGGGAGCTGTTTTTT.

CDR3 sequence reads: CSASSRGFYSYNEQFF. The CDR3 DNA follows: TGCAGTGCTAGTTCGCGGGGGTTTTACTCCTACAATGAGCAGTTCTTC. The chain links TRBV20-1 to TRBJ2-1; 7 nucleotides agree with TRBD2. J lost 0 bases, V lost 3 bases, and 8 bases had no gene match. Looked up from germline, CDR1 is DFQATT and CDR2 is SNEGSKA (reference sequence). The CDR3 sequence is 16 residues long.

V and J are TRBV3-1 (or the pseudogene TRBV3-2) and TRBJ1-6, with unresolved D. CDR1 is LGHDT, CDR2 YNNKEL, per germline (reference sequence). Trimming took 1 base from V and 8 from J, leaving 9 bases between them. The CDR3 is made up of 14 amino acids. The CDR3 loop reads CASSQVIGDSPLHF. The CDR3 DNA sequence: TGTGCCAGCAGCCAAGTAATCGGGGATTCACCCCTCCACTTT.

In its sample, this clone was seen a few times. V usage is TRBV6-5 and J usage is TRBJ1-5, with D perhaps matching TRBD1 (5 bases). V lost 6 bases and J lost 5, with 11 bases in between. The CDR3 contains 13 residues. CDR1 is MNHEY and CDR2 is SVGAGI in the germline V gene. Written as DNA, the CDR3 is TGTGCCAGCAGCCAGGGTCGGCATCAGCCCCAGCATTTT. Residues: CASSQGRHQPQHF.

The genes are TRBV15 and TRBJ2-7, with TRBD2 as a possible D gene (6 bases). Per germline, CDR1 LNHNV and CDR2 YYDKDF (reference sequence). The CDR3 extends over 14 amino acids. V was shortened by 3 bases and J by 0 bases, with 9 bases between the two germline ends. The CDR3 sequence: CATSRTRTSYEQYF. The CDR3 region has the DNA TGTGCCACCAGCAGGACTAGAACCTCCTACGAGCAGTACTTC.

This chain links TRBV11-2 with TRBJ1-2; D is unresolved. V was pared by 5 bases and J by 7 bases, with 11 bases between. From germline, CDR1 is SGHAT and CDR2 FQNNGV. This CDR3 is 12 amino acids long. The CDR3 nucleotides read TGTGCCAGCAGCCCCGAGGGAGCTGGCTACACCTTC. Translation gives CASSPEGAGYTF.

This chain uses TRBV7-2 with TRBJ2-7; 9 nucleotides match TRBD1. CDR1 SGHTA and CDR2 FQGNSA come from the germline V gene. This CDR3 is built from 14 residues. V lost 3 bases to trimming and J lost 6 bases; unmatched junction nucleotides: 6. CDR3 nucleotide sequence: TGTGCCAGCAGCTTCCACAGACAGGGGGGCGAGCAGTACTTC. Its translation: CASSFHRQGGEQYF. The full variable domain, with the rest looked up from reference TRBV7-2 and TRBJ2-7, is GAGVSQSPSNKVTEKGKDVELRCDPISGHTALYWYRQSLGQGLEFLIYFQGNSAPDKSGLPSDRFSAERTGGSVSTLTIQRTQQEDSAVYLCASSFHRQGGEQYFGPGTRLTVT.

This clone was seen a few times. The chain links TRBV9 to TRBJ1-4; no reliable D call. V was cut by 2 bases and J by 5 bases, with 10 bases left in between. This CDR3 is 14 amino acids long. CDR1 is SGDLS and CDR2 is YYNGEE in the germline V gene. As DNA, the CDR3 is TGTGCCAGCAGCGTTTACTGGAGAAATGAAAAACTGTTTTTT. Protein: CASSVYWRNEKLFF.

The chain employs TRBV4-1 and TRBJ2-6; tentative D call: TRBD1 (6 bases). V gave up 8 bases and J gave up 1 base, with 15 bases separating them. The CDR3 covers 16 residues. Per the germline V gene, CDR1 is MGHRA and CDR2 is YSYEKL. CDR3 coding DNA: TGCGCCAGCCGGTTCGCAGGGGTTTCTGGGGCCAACGTCCTGACTTTC. This translates into CASRFAGVSGANVLTF.

The gene calls are TRBV18 and TRBJ1-1; D not certain. The CDR3 runs 14 residues. Looked up from germline, CDR1 is KGHSH and CDR2 is LQKENI. Trimming stripped 2 bases from V and 1 base from J, with 8 bases between. CDR3 in amino acids: CASSPATENTEAFF. The DNA of the CDR3 is TGTGCCAGCTCACCAGCTACAGAGAACACTGAAGCTTTCTTT.

The rearrangement uses TRBV12-5 and TRBJ1-1; possible D gene TRBD1, 6 bases. The CDR3 is 16 amino acids. Between the trimmed V and J ends, which lost 3 bases and 1 base, there was a span of 15 bases. Germline V gene lookup returns CDR1 LGHNT and CDR2 FRNRAP. The CDR3 sequence is CASGFRIRGANTEAFF. The CDR3, as DNA: TGTGCTAGTGGTTTTAGAATCCGGGGGGCGAACACTGAAGCTTTCTTT.